Below are 14 T cell receptor beta chains sequenced from a single sample in a study of T cell responses to AZD1222 COVID-19 vaccine. Clones were read by immunoSEQ multiplex PCR, and TCRdb kept only the in-frame ones, dropping some. The sample shows some 150,000 clones, approximately 92% of them seen only once. Sample: peripheral blood, taken 28 days after the second AZD1222 dose. These receptors originate from an adult who received the AZD1222 COVID-19 vaccine.

The V and J genes are TRBV11-2 and TRBJ2-1; a possible D gene is TRBD2 (6 bases). In germline, CDR1 is SGHAT, CDR2 FQNNGV. V shed 5 bases and J shed 4 bases, with 15 bases lying between them. CDR3 length equals 15 residues. The CDR3 loop reads CASSRISGEYNEQFF. The CDR3 region has the DNA TGTGCCAGCAGCCGTATCTCGGGGGAGTACAATGAGCAGTTCTTC.

The gene calls are TRBV27 and TRBJ2-1; the D gene is possibly TRBD1 (6 bases). Germline V gives CDR1 MNHEY, CDR2 SMNVEV (reference sequence). V lost 2 bases and J 6 bases, leaving 11 bases between the germline ends. This CDR3 contains 14 residues. CDR3 nucleotide sequence: TGTGCCAGCAGTTTACCCGCGGACAGCAATGAGCAGTTCTTC. Its protein product is CASSLPADSNEQFF.

The J gene is TRBJ2-1, the V gene TRBV3-1 (or the pseudogene TRBV3-2), with unresolved D. CDR1 LGHDT and CDR2 YNNKEL come from the germline V gene (reference sequence). This CDR3 comprises 12 residues. V lost 6 bases to trimming and J lost 4 bases, with 7 bases between them. The CDR3 DNA sequence: TGTGCCAGCAGTTCCTATTACAATGAGCAGTTCTTC. It translates to CASSSYYNEQFF.

The chain uses TRBV12-3 or TRBV12-4 and TRBJ2-2; 7 bases are a match to TRBD1. V lost 5 bases and J lost 9; bases outside the gene matches: 3. The CDR3 extends over 12 amino acids. CDR3 coding DNA: TGTGCCAGCAGTGCCAGGGGGTGGGAGCTGTTTTTT. Its translation: CASSARGWELFF.

The chain recombines TRBV28 with TRBJ2-7; 7 positions agree with TRBD2. Germline-derived CDR1 and CDR2 are MDHEN and SYDVKM. This CDR3 is 13 amino acids long. The V segment lost 7 bases and the J segment 3 bases; nucleotides outside the gene matches: 6. The CDR3 bases are TGTGCCAGCAAGCGGGACGGCTACTACGAGCAGTACTTC. This encodes CASKRDGYYEQYF.

This chain uses TRBV29-1 with TRBJ1-3; D gene unclear. The germline V gene encodes CDR1 SQVTM and CDR2 ANQGSEA. V was cut by 7 bases and J by 4 bases, with 11 bases left in between. The CDR3 contains 12 residues. The CDR3 DNA sequence: TGCAGCGCCGGGCCTTCGGGAAACACCATATATTTT. Its translation is CSAGPSGNTIYF.

Concerning this clone: The junction does not match germline at one end; this may be a read error. This chain connects TRBV7-9 to TRBJ2-3; no clear D gene. Germline-derived CDR1 and CDR2 are SEHNR and FQNEAQ (reference sequence). CDR3 length: 10 residues. CDR3 region: CASSRDTQYF. CDR3 in DNA: TGTGCCAGCAGCAGAGATACGCAGTATTTT.

CDR3 DNA sequence: TGCGCCAGCAGCTTGGGGCAGGGGGGTTACAATGAGCAGTTCTTC. Protein sequence: CASSLGQGGYNEQFF. The chain joins TRBV5-1 to TRBJ2-1; possibly TRBD1 for D (7 bases). Germline V gene lookup returns CDR1 SGHRS and CDR2 YFSETQ. V lost 0 bases to trimming and J lost 4 bases, with 11 bases between them. The CDR3 has 15 amino acids.

V usage is TRBV18 and J usage is TRBJ1-2; D uncertain. The V gene's germline CDR1 is KGHSH and CDR2 LQKENI. Trimming removed 4 bases from V and 8 bases from J, with 14 bases in between. CDR3 length: 13 residues. In DNA form, the CDR3 reads TGTGCCAGCTCACAGTCGGAGGTCGGGGGCTACACCTTC. Protein sequence: CASSQSEVGGYTF.

The DNA of the CDR3 is TGCGCCAGCAGCGCCTATCAGGCAGATACGCAGTATTTT. Its protein product is CASSAYQADTQYF. The V and J genes are TRBV5-1 and TRBJ2-3; D remains ambiguous. The CDR3 contains 13 residues. Germline lookup yields CDR1 SGHRS and CDR2 YFSETQ. V was clipped by 4 bases and J by 4 bases, with 10 bases between them.

The rearrangement uses TRBV18 and TRBJ1-2; TRBD1 matches 9 bases. The CDR3 totals 15 residues. CDR1 is KGHSH, CDR2 LQKENI, per germline. V lost 3 bases, J lost 4 bases, and 6 bases stayed unmatched. The CDR3 sequence: CASSPSGQGGYGYTF. In nucleotides, the CDR3 is TGTGCCAGCTCACCCTCGGGACAGGGTGGCTATGGCTACACCTTC.

This chain links TRBV7-6 with TRBJ2-7; D gene uncertain. Trimming shortened V by 2 bases and J by 0 bases, and 11 bases separated the two germline ends. Germline loops: CDR1 SGHVS, CDR2 FNYEAQ. The CDR3 sequence is 15 residues long. DNA for the CDR3: TGTGCCAGCAGCTTAACCCATGCGAGCTCCTACGAGCAGTACTTC. It encodes CASSLTHASSYEQYF. Supplemented by reference TRBV7-6 and TRBJ2-7, the full variable domain reads GAGVSQSPRYKVTKRGQDVALRCDPISGHVSLYWYRQALGQGPEFLTYFNYEAQQDKSGLPNDRFSAERPEGSISTLTIQRTEQRDSAMYRCASSLTHASSYEQYFGPGTRLTVT.

The V gene is TRBV18, the J gene TRBJ2-7, with TRBD1 as a possible D gene (6 bases). Deletions cut 5 bases from V and 0 bases from J, with 14 bases between. The CDR3 extends over 15 amino acids. In germline, CDR1 is KGHSH, CDR2 LQKENI. The DNA for the CDR3 is TGTGCCAGCTCAACCGCAGACAGGTACTCCTACGAGCAGTACTTC. Its translation is CASSTADRYSYEQYF.

This chain uses TRBV19 with TRBJ1-2, with 7 bases matching TRBD1. This CDR3 has 13 residues. CDR1 is LNHDA and CDR2 is SQIVND in the germline V gene (reference sequence). V lost 4 bases, J lost 6 bases, and 5 bases stayed unmatched. The CDR3 reads CASSRTGVNGYTF. The CDR3 DNA reads TGTGCCAGTAGTAGAACAGGGGTAAATGGCTACACCTTC.